The entry below gives a single TCR beta chain sequence along with its context. Its target is unknown. The data were obtained in a study of long-term antiretroviral therapy in people with HIV. Overall study results and limits: Clones that expanded before ART (that is, prior to treatment) dominated the repertoire at all time points. The study found that diversity rose after ART but stayed below transplant donor controls.

With survey level as its setting, the immunoSEQ assay was v3.0. Sequenced by immunoSEQ multiplex PCR; TCRdb stores in-frame clones only, minus some. The sample carries about 19,000 clones, around nine tenths recorded once. This CDR3 is built from 14 residues. Germline V gives CDR1 MNHEY, CDR2 SVGAGI. The V and J ends lost 4 bases and 4 bases, in that order; junction bases with no gene match: 3. This sequence joins TRBV6-5 and TRBJ2-2; TRBD1 matches at 7 bases. The sequence was collected from a man aged 35 to 55 with HIV. This sample comprised unsorted PBMCs, obtained 0.5 years after starting antiretroviral therapy. The CDR3 DNA sequence: TGTGCCAGCAGTTGGGGACAGACCACCGGGGAGCTGTTTTTT. Its protein is CASSWGQTTGELFF.